The T cell receptor (beta chain) under discussion was sequenced for a study of cytomegalovirus exposure and HLA in healthy donors. CDR1 and CDR2 from the germline V gene are LNHDA and SQIVND (reference sequence). The length of the CDR3 is 13 residues. The trim removed 10 bases at V and 3 bases at J, leaving 6 bases unmatched. Findings of the study overall: Later analysis revealed greater clonal expansion in HLA-associated TCR beta chains than in equally common others. Researchers left out some V segments, among them TRBV6-2 and TRBV6-3, as indistinguishable. The availability of immune exposure information extended only to CMV serostatus.

Vbeta (60) and Jbeta (13) primers were used in the PCR. Assay used: immunoSEQ multiplex PCR; TCRdb lists only in-frame clones, some missing. The sample shows roughly 80,000 clones, under 80% of them seen only once. Concerning this clone itself: Its specificity is unknown.

The sequenced sample was PBMCs. This sequence joins TRBV19 and TRBJ1-1; 9 bases fit TRBD1. This receptor was identified in a woman between 45 and 60 years old in good health and CMV-seropositive. The chain's CDR3 is CATLRDRDTEAFF. In DNA, the CDR3 is TGTGCCACCCTCCGGGACAGGGACACTGAAGCTTTCTTT.